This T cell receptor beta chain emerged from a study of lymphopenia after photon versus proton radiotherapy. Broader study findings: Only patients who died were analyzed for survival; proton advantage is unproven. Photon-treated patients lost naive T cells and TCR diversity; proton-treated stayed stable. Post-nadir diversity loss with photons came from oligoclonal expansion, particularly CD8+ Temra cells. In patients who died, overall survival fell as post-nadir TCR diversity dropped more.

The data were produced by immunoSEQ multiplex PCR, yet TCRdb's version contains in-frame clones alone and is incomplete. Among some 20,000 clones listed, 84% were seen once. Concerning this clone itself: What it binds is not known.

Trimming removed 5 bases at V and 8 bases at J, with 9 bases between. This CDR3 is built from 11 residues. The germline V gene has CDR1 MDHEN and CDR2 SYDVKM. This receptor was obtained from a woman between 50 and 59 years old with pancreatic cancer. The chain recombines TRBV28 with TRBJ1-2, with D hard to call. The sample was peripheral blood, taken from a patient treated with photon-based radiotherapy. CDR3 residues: CASSPRGGYTF. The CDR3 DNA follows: TGTGCCAGCAGTCCTCGGGGAGGCTACACCTTC.